The 17 T cell receptor beta chains given below trace back to one sample, sequenced in a study of control samples from healthy donors and cancer patients. Here immunoSEQ multiplex PCR was the method, and the copy in TCRdb shows in-frame clones only, minus some. The top ten hold roughly 13% of the sample, which has around 100,000 clones, around 88% seen once. The material sequenced was blood. Receptor source: a man aged 25-40 years in good health.

A single count supports this clone. This chain links TRBV7-2 with TRBJ2-3; no clear D. Between the trimmed V and J ends, which lost 5 bases and 2 bases, there was a span of 11 bases. Per germline, CDR1 SGHTA and CDR2 FQGNSA. The CDR3 extends over 14 amino acids. The CDR3 reads CASSPAATTDTQYF. The CDR3 DNA follows: TGTGCCAGCAGCCCCGCGGCCACCACAGATACGCAGTATTTT.

The chain is built from TRBV5-6 and TRBJ1-1; D not certain. Germline V gene data show CDR1 as SGHDT and CDR2 as YYEEEE. Trimming removed 3 bases from V and 0 bases from J, with 21 bases in between. This CDR3 spans 18 amino acids. CDR3 DNA sequence: TGTGCCAGCAGCTCGACGGCGGGCAAGGGTAGGATGAACACTGAAGCTTTCTTT. This gives the protein CASSSTAGKGRMNTEAFF. The whole variable domain, remainder taken from reference TRBV5-6 and TRBJ1-1, is DAGVTQSPTHLIKTRGQQVTLRCSPKSGHDTVSWYQQALGQGPQFIFQYYEEEERQRGNFPDRFSGHQFPNYSSELNVNALLLGDSALYLCASSSTAGKGRMNTEAFFGQGTRLTVV.

This clone has a single count. This chain joins TRBV24-1 and TRBJ2-1; 10 bases are shared with TRBD1. With 5 bases clipped from V and 7 bases from J, the junction kept 4 bases outside the gene matches. Germline V gene data show CDR1 as KGHDR and CDR2 as SFDVKD. This CDR3 region has 14 residues. The CDR3 DNA sequence: TGTGCCACCAGTGGGGACAGGGGCGGAAATGAGCAGTTCTTC. Translating gives CATSGDRGGNEQFF.

The V and J genes are TRBV6-5 and TRBJ2-7, with D hard to call. CDR1 MNHEY and CDR2 SVGAGI come from the germline V gene. V lost 4 bases and J 0 bases, leaving 7 bases between the germline ends. The CDR3 totals 13 residues. CDR3 residues: CASSLHRSYEQYF. The CDR3 bases are TGTGCCAGCAGTTTGCATCGCTCCTACGAGCAGTACTTC.

The chain is built from TRBV4-1 and TRBJ1-4; 7 bases map to TRBD1. The V gene end was trimmed by 4 bases and the J gene end by 7 bases; junction bases not matched to a gene: 12. This CDR3 spans 16 amino acids. Germline-derived CDR1 and CDR2 are MGHRA and YSYEKL. As DNA, the CDR3 is TGCGCCAGCAGCCTGACCTTTACAGGGGCTAGTGAAAAACTGTTTTTT. Protein sequence: CASSLTFTGASEKLFF.

The sample holds a few counts of this clone. The chain combines TRBV5-1 with TRBJ2-2, with 7 bases identical to TRBD2. Trimming removed 0 bases from V and 7 bases from J; junction bases left unmatched: 12. This CDR3 comprises 17 residues. Germline V gene data show CDR1 as SGHRS and CDR2 as YFSETQ. The CDR3 nucleotides are TGCGCCAGCAGCTTGGCCGTTGACTCTTCGGGAGGCGGGGAGCTGTTTTTT. It yields the protein CASSLAVDSSGGGELFF.

V and J are TRBV5-4 and TRBJ2-5; 12 bases align to TRBD2. This CDR3 is built from 15 residues. Germline CDR1 and CDR2: SGHNT and YYREEE (reference sequence). V gave up 5 bases and J gave up 2 bases; unmatched junction bases: 4. The CDR3 coding sequence is TGTGCCAGCAGTCGGACTAGCGGGGAACAAGAGACCCAGTACTTC. It codes for CASSRTSGEQETQYF.

A few counts support this clone. The chain recombines TRBV3-1 (or the pseudogene TRBV3-2) with TRBJ1-5; TRBD1 is a possible D gene (5 bases). The V gene's germline CDR1 is LGHDT and CDR2 YNNKEL (reference sequence). Trimming left V 0 bases short and J 0 bases short, with 15 bases between. This CDR3 spans 18 amino acids. CDR3 sequence: CASSQDSSRGYSNQPQHF. DNA of the CDR3: TGTGCCAGCAGCCAAGATTCTTCGAGGGGATATAGCAATCAGCCCCAGCATTTT.

The rearrangement uses TRBV19 and TRBJ2-5; D remains unclear. Looked up from germline, CDR1 is LNHDA and CDR2 is SQIVND (reference sequence). V was clipped by 3 bases and J by 3 bases, with 8 bases between them. CDR3 length: 13 amino acids. Here the CDR3 reads CASSIVLEETQYF. In DNA, the CDR3 is TGTGCCAGTAGTATCGTGCTGGAAGAGACCCAGTACTTC.

This sequence joins TRBV19 and TRBJ2-5; D possibly corresponds to TRBD1 (6 bases). The germline V gene encodes CDR1 LNHDA and CDR2 SQIVND (reference sequence). Trimming removed 3 bases from V and 5 bases from J, with 19 bases in between. The CDR3 spans 16 residues. CDR3 region: CASSMGNTGSGETQYF. As DNA, the CDR3 is TGTGCCAGTAGTATGGGAAATACAGGGAGTGGGGAGACCCAGTACTTC.

This chain connects TRBV15 to TRBJ2-5; 12 bases line up with TRBD2. J gave up 6 bases and V 4 bases, and 3 bases lay outside the gene matches. In germline, CDR1 is LNHNV, CDR2 YYDKDF (reference sequence). This CDR3 is built from 14 residues. The DNA of the CDR3 is TGTGCCACCAGCACAGGACTAGCGGGGCAGACCCAGTACTTC. As protein: CATSTGLAGQTQYF.

The rearrangement links TRBV2 to TRBJ2-5; no clear D. The CDR3 spans 11 residues. V was trimmed by 6 bases and J by 1 base, leaving 3 bases between them. In germline, CDR1 is SNHLY, CDR2 FYNNEI. In DNA, the CDR3 is TGTGCCAGCAGCCTCCAAGAGACCCAGTACTTC. Translation gives CASSLQETQYF.

This clone was counted a few times. CDR3 bases: TGTGCCAGCAGTTACGGGGGCACTAATTCACCCCTCCACTTT. Encoded protein: CASSYGGTNSPLHF. This chain connects TRBV6-5 to TRBJ1-6, with D perhaps TRBD1 (6 bases). The germline V gene has CDR1 MNHEY and CDR2 SVGAGI. The germline V and J ends were trimmed by 2 bases and 6 bases, with 8 bases remaining between them. CDR3 length: 14 residues.

This clone was seen only a few times. The chain couples TRBV30 to TRBJ2-1; D is ambiguous. The V and J ends lost 3 bases and 3 bases respectively, with 6 bases between them. This CDR3 spans 12 amino acids. The V gene's germline CDR1 is GTSNPN and CDR2 SVGIG (reference sequence). The chain's CDR3 is CAWSPGYNEQFF. As DNA, the CDR3 is TGTGCCTGGAGCCCGGGCTACAATGAGCAGTTCTTC.

The gene calls are TRBV27 and TRBJ1-6; D is unclear. V was shortened by 6 bases and J by 7 bases, with 19 bases between the two germline ends. This CDR3 spans 16 amino acids. Germline values: CDR1 MNHEY, CDR2 SMNVEV (reference sequence). CDR3 sequence (DNA): TGTGCCAGCAGCCCGCGACCCGGGCTCTGGAATTCACCCCTCCACTTT. This gives the protein CASSPRPGLWNSPLHF.

This clone was seen only once. The gene calls are TRBV5-4 and TRBJ2-2; TRBD2 agrees at 9 bases. Germline loops: CDR1 SGHNT, CDR2 YYREEE (reference sequence). The trim removed 4 bases at V and 4 bases at J, leaving 8 bases unmatched. The CDR3 is made up of 16 amino acids. CDR3 sequence (DNA): TGTGCCAGCAGCGCCGGCCTAGCGGGACTCACCGGGGAGCTGTTTTTT. Protein product: CASSAGLAGLTGELFF.

This rearrangement joins TRBV28 to TRBJ1-2; no reliable D call. The ends were cut back, 7 bases at V and 4 bases at J, with 10 bases in the middle. CDR3 length equals 12 residues. The germline CDR1 and CDR2 sequences are MDHEN and SYDVKM. The CDR3 sequence: CASTMGGYGYTF. Written as DNA, the CDR3 is TGTGCCAGCACCATGGGCGGCTATGGCTACACCTTC.